These T cell receptor beta chains were read from a single sample in a study of OX40 agonist ivuxolimab in advanced cancers. Assay used: immunoSEQ multiplex PCR; TCRdb lists only in-frame clones, some missing. The sample carries about 53,000 clones, around nine tenths recorded once. Sequenced here: CD4+ or CD8+ T cells sorted from blood, sampled in a trial of the OX40 agonist ivuxolimab. The receptors shown here come from an adult with an advanced solid tumor such as melanoma, head and neck, liver or kidney cancer. CDR3s include the opening cysteine and the closing phenylalanine or tryptophan. D genes are given only for firm matches. Not every row has a clone size; where given, it reads once, few, many or a size class.

D gene: NA
clone size: NA
J gene: TRBJ1-5
V gene: TRBV30
CDR3 DNA: TGTGCCTGGAGTCGGGGGCTTGATCAGCCCCAGCATTTT
CDR3 protein: CAWSRGLDQPQHF

D gene: NA
clone size: NA
J gene: TRBJ2-2
V gene: TRBV7-3
CDR3 DNA: TGTGCCAGCAGCTTAAGCGGGACTAACACCGGGGAGCTGTTTTTT
CDR3 protein: CASSLSGTNTGELFF

D gene: NA
clone size: NA
J gene: TRBJ2-7
V gene: TRBV14
CDR3 DNA: TGTGCCAGCAGCGCCCAACTAGACTCCGAGCAGTACTTC
CDR3 protein: CASSAQLDSEQYF

D gene: TRBD2
clone size: NA
J gene: TRBJ2-5
V gene: TRBV4-1
CDR3 DNA: TGCGCCAGCAGCCAAGGTCGCGGGACTAGCGGAAAACTGGGAGAGACCCAGTACTTC
CDR3 protein: CASSQGRGTSGKLGETQYF

D gene: NA
clone size: once
J gene: TRBJ2-2
V gene: TRBV25-1
CDR3 DNA: TGTGCCAGCAGTGAATGGAACACCGGGGAGCTGTTTTTT
CDR3 protein: CASSEWNTGELFF

D gene: TRBD2
clone size: NA
J gene: TRBJ2-7
V gene: TRBV5-6
CDR3 DNA: TGTGCCAGCAGCCCTCGGGCTAGCGGGAACATACAGCAGTACTTC
CDR3 protein: CASSPRASGNIQQYF

D gene: TRBD1
clone size: NA
J gene: TRBJ2-3
V gene: TRBV2
CDR3 DNA: TGTGCCAGCAGGTCTAACAGGGGGATCACAGATACGCAGTATTTT
CDR3 protein: CASRSNRGITDTQYF

D gene: TRBD2
clone size: NA
J gene: TRBJ2-3
V gene: TRBV5-4
CDR3 DNA: TGTGCCAGCAGCTACGGGACTAGCGGGAGTGATACGCAGTATTTT
CDR3 protein: CASSYGTSGSDTQYF

D gene: NA
clone size: NA
J gene: TRBJ1-2
V gene: TRBV19
CDR3 DNA: TGTGCCAGTAGTAGTGCTGAGGGCCCAACTAACTATGGCTACACCTTC
CDR3 protein: CASSSAEGPTNYGYTF

D gene: TRBD1
clone size: NA
J gene: TRBJ2-2
V gene: TRBV5-1
CDR3 DNA: TGCGCCAGCAGCCGACGGGGACAGGGGAACACCGGGGAGCTGTTTTTT
CDR3 protein: CASSRRGQGNTGELFF

D gene: TRBD1
clone size: NA
J gene: TRBJ2-2
V gene: TRBV5-4
CDR3 DNA: TGTGCCAGCAGCCAAGATCCCGACAGGGGGCCCGGGGAGCTGTTTTTT
CDR3 protein: CASSQDPDRGPGELFF

D gene: TRBD1
clone size: NA
J gene: TRBJ2-6
V gene: TRBV5-3
CDR3 DNA: TGTGCCAGAAGCTGGGACAGGGGAGAAGACCTCTCTGGGGCCAACGTCCTGACTTTC
CDR3 protein: CARSWDRGEDLSGANVLTF

D gene: NA
clone size: NA
J gene: TRBJ1-2
V gene: TRBV15
CDR3 DNA: TGTGCCACCAGCAGGGGGCAGGACCCGAATGGCTACACCTTC
CDR3 protein: CATSRGQDPNGYTF

D gene: TRBD1
clone size: NA
J gene: TRBJ2-7
V gene: TRBV5-8
CDR3 DNA: TGTGCCAGCAGCTTGGAGGGCGGCAGGGGGTTGGGCGAGCAGTACTTC
CDR3 protein: CASSLEGGRGLGEQYF

D gene: NA
clone size: NA
J gene: TRBJ1-1
V gene: TRBV11-3
CDR3 DNA: TGTGCCAGCAGCTTAGAAGGGGATACTGAAGCTTTCTTT
CDR3 protein: CASSLEGDTEAFF

D gene: TRBD2
clone size: NA
J gene: TRBJ2-3
V gene: TRBV10-2
CDR3 DNA: TGCGCCAGCGGGGGCCGGACTAGCGGGAGTACAGATACGCAGTATTTT
CDR3 protein: CASGGRTSGSTDTQYF

D gene: TRBD1
clone size: NA
J gene: TRBJ1-1
V gene: TRBV7-9
CDR3 DNA: TGTGCCAGCAGCCCCACAGGGGGTAGGACTGAAGCTTTCTTT
CDR3 protein: CASSPTGGRTEAFF

D gene: NA
clone size: NA
J gene: TRBJ2-1
V gene: TRBV19
CDR3 DNA: TGTGCCAGTAGTACGATAGCGGCTGCGAACAATGAGCAGTTCTTC
CDR3 protein: CASSTIAAANNEQFF

D gene: NA
clone size: NA
J gene: TRBJ1-1
V gene: TRBV2
CDR3 DNA: TGTGCCAGCAGTGAAGAGAAGAACACTGAAGCTTTCTTT
CDR3 protein: CASSEEKNTEAFF

D gene: TRBD1
clone size: NA
J gene: TRBJ2-1
V gene: TRBV18
CDR3 DNA: TGTGCCAGCGGACAGGGGTCTAGCTCCTACAATGAGCAGTTCTTC
CDR3 protein: CASGQGSSSYNEQFF

D gene: NA
clone size: few
J gene: TRBJ1-1
V gene: TRBV9
CDR3 DNA: TGTGCCAGCAGCGTAGAACCGGTCCTGAACACTGAAGCTTTCTTT
CDR3 protein: CASSVEPVLNTEAFF

D gene: NA
clone size: few
J gene: TRBJ1-1
V gene: TRBV28
CDR3 DNA: TGTGCCAGCAGTCTAGGGGCATTTAGGTGGAACACTGAAGCTTTCTTT
CDR3 protein: CASSLGAFRWNTEAFF

D gene: TRBD1
clone size: NA
J gene: TRBJ2-7
V gene: TRBV7-2
CDR3 DNA: TGTGCCAGCAGCCGGGGACAGGGTGCCTCGGGCGAGCAGTACTTC
CDR3 protein: CASSRGQGASGEQYF

D gene: NA
clone size: NA
J gene: TRBJ2-3
V gene: TRBV9
CDR3 DNA: TGTGCCAGCAGACAAAGTCTTGGCCCCCCAGATACGCAGTATTTT
CDR3 protein: CASRQSLGPPDTQYF

D gene: TRBD2
clone size: NA
J gene: TRBJ2-7
V gene: TRBV6-1
CDR3 DNA: TGTGCCAGCAGTGGCGGCGGGGGGCAGCAGTACTTC
CDR3 protein: CASSGGGGQQYF

D gene: TRBD1
clone size: NA
J gene: TRBJ1-3
V gene: TRBV5-1
CDR3 DNA: TGCGCCAGCAGCTTGGCCGGGCGACAGGGGGACACCATATATTTT
CDR3 protein: CASSLAGRQGDTIYF

D gene: TRBD1
clone size: NA
J gene: TRBJ2-7
V gene: TRBV5-1
CDR3 DNA: TGCGCCAGCAGCTTGGCCCCGGGACAGGAGTCTGTCGAGCAGTACTTC
CDR3 protein: CASSLAPGQESVEQYF

D gene: TRBD1
clone size: NA
J gene: TRBJ2-7
V gene: TRBV6-1
CDR3 DNA: TGTGCCAGCAGTGCGGGACAGGGGGCAAGGAACGAGCAGTACTTC
CDR3 protein: CASSAGQGARNEQYF

D gene: TRBD2
clone size: NA
J gene: TRBJ2-1
V gene: TRBV18
CDR3 DNA: TGTGCCAGCCGCCCGGGACTAGCAACCTACAATGAGCAGTTCTTC
CDR3 protein: CASRPGLATYNEQFF

D gene: TRBD1
clone size: NA
J gene: TRBJ1-1
V gene: TRBV7-2
CDR3 DNA: TGTGCCAGCAGCCGCCAGGGGGGGGACACTGAAGCTTTCTTT
CDR3 protein: CASSRQGGDTEAFF

D gene: NA
clone size: NA
J gene: TRBJ1-1
V gene: TRBV9
CDR3 DNA: TGTGCCAGCAGCGTGAGACCGGTGGTAGGTGAGCTCGGCACTGAAGCTTTCTTT
CDR3 protein: CASSVRPVVGELGTEAFF

D gene: NA
clone size: NA
J gene: TRBJ2-7
V gene: TRBV20-1
CDR3 DNA: TGCAGTGCTAGCCGAGGCTACGAGCAGTACTTC
CDR3 protein: CSASRGYEQYF

D gene: TRBD2
clone size: NA
J gene: TRBJ2-3
V gene: TRBV7-2
CDR3 DNA: TGTGCCAGCAGCTTTTCTAGCGGGATCGTAGATACGCGGTATTTT
CDR3 protein: CASSFSSGIVDTRYF

D gene: TRBD2
clone size: NA
J gene: TRBJ2-2
V gene: TRBV4-2
CDR3 DNA: TGTGCCAGCAGCCTAGCGGGGGGCGTTAACACCGGGGAGCTGTTTTTT
CDR3 protein: CASSLAGGVNTGELFF

D gene: TRBD1
clone size: NA
J gene: TRBJ1-5
V gene: TRBV19
CDR3 DNA: TGTGCCACCCAACCGACAGGGTCTAGCAATCAGCCCCAGCATTTT
CDR3 protein: CATQPTGSSNQPQHF

D gene: NA
clone size: NA
J gene: TRBJ2-7
V gene: TRBV5-1
CDR3 DNA: TGCGCCAGCAGCTTCCGGCAGGAGCAGTACTTC
CDR3 protein: CASSFRQEQYF

D gene: TRBD1
clone size: NA
J gene: TRBJ1-2
V gene: TRBV6-5
CDR3 DNA: TGTGCCAGCAGACCAGGACAGGGAACCGGCTATGGCTACACCTTC
CDR3 protein: CASRPGQGTGYGYTF

D gene: TRBD2
clone size: NA
J gene: TRBJ2-1
V gene: TRBV6-1
CDR3 DNA: TGTGCCAGTATGCCGGGACTAGCGGGAAACAATGAGCAGTTCTTC
CDR3 protein: CASMPGLAGNNEQFF

D gene: NA
clone size: NA
J gene: TRBJ2-2
V gene: TRBV9
CDR3 DNA: TGTGCCAGCACCAACGGCGAGGCCGGGGAGCTGTTTTTT
CDR3 protein: CASTNGEAGELFF

D gene: TRBD1
clone size: NA
J gene: TRBJ1-5
V gene: TRBV30
CDR3 DNA: TGTGCCTGGAGCGAGGGACAGCCCAATCAGCCCCAGCATTTT
CDR3 protein: CAWSEGQPNQPQHF

D gene: TRBD1
clone size: NA
J gene: TRBJ2-7
V gene: TRBV6-5
CDR3 DNA: TGTGCCAGCAGCCGACAGGGGAGCTCCTACGAGCAGTACTTC
CDR3 protein: CASSRQGSSYEQYF

D gene: TRBD1
clone size: once
J gene: TRBJ1-1
V gene: TRBV27
CDR3 DNA: TGTGCCAGCAGTCCTTCAGGACAGGGGGCGAGAGCGTGGATGAACACTGAAGCTTTCTTT
CDR3 protein: CASSPSGQGARAWMNTEAFF

D gene: NA
clone size: NA
J gene: TRBJ1-5
V gene: TRBV28
CDR3 DNA: TGTGCCAGCAGTTTACCTGACAGGTCCCAGCCCCAGCATTTT
CDR3 protein: CASSLPDRSQPQHF

D gene: TRBD1
clone size: NA
J gene: TRBJ1-5
V gene: TRBV6-9
CDR3 DNA: TGTGCCAGCAGTCCCGGGACAGAGTACAATCAGCCCCAGCATTTT
CDR3 protein: CASSPGTEYNQPQHF

D gene: TRBD2
clone size: NA
J gene: TRBJ2-3
V gene: TRBV5-1
CDR3 DNA: TGCGCCAGCAGCCTTAGCGGGAGTGCAGCAGATACGCAGTATTTT
CDR3 protein: CASSLSGSAADTQYF

D gene: NA
clone size: NA
J gene: TRBJ2-5
V gene: TRBV4-1
CDR3 DNA: TGCGCCAGCAGCCAAGAAGTGAGGGAGACCCAGTACTTC
CDR3 protein: CASSQEVRETQYF

D gene: NA
clone size: NA
J gene: TRBJ1-1
V gene: TRBV27
CDR3 DNA: TGTGCCAGCAGAACTCAGGGTTCCACTGAAGCTTTCTTT
CDR3 protein: CASRTQGSTEAFF

D gene: TRBD1
clone size: NA
J gene: TRBJ2-1
V gene: TRBV27
CDR3 DNA: TGTGCCAGCGCCGTGGACAGGGCTCACAATGAGCAGTTCTTC
CDR3 protein: CASAVDRAHNEQFF

D gene: TRBD2
clone size: once
J gene: TRBJ2-5
V gene: TRBV11-2
CDR3 DNA: TGTGCCAGCAGCTTGGGACTAGCTTCCCAAGAGACCCAGTACTTC
CDR3 protein: CASSLGLASQETQYF

D gene: NA
clone size: NA
J gene: TRBJ2-1
V gene: TRBV28
CDR3 DNA: TGTGCCAGCAGTTTTCCCAGTTTGGGGCAGTTCTTC
CDR3 protein: CASSFPSLGQFF

D gene: NA
clone size: once
J gene: TRBJ2-7
V gene: TRBV27
CDR3 DNA: TGTGCCAGCAGTTTATCCAGGCGGCTTTTGACCCACGAGCAGTACTTC
CDR3 protein: CASSLSRRLLTHEQYF

D gene: NA
clone size: NA
J gene: TRBJ2-7
V gene: TRBV7-9
CDR3 DNA: TGTGCCAGCAGCTCGGGACCCGCCCCTTCCTACGAGCAGTACTTC
CDR3 protein: CASSSGPAPSYEQYF

D gene: TRBD2
clone size: NA
J gene: TRBJ2-1
V gene: TRBV14
CDR3 DNA: TGTGCCAGCAGCCGCCAAGGACTAGCGGGAGACAATGAGCAGTTCTTC
CDR3 protein: CASSRQGLAGDNEQFF